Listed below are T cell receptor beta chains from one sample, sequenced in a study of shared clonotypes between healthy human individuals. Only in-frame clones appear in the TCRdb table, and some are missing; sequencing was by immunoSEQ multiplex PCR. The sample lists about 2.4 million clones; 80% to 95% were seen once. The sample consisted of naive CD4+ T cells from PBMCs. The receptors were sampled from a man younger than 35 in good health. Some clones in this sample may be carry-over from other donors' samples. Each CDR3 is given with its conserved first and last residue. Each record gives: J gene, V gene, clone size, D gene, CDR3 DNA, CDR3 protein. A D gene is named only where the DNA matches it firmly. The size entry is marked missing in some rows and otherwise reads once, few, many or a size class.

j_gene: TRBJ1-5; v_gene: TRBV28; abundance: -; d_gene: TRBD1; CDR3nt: TGTGCCAGCACCCCGGGACAGCAGAATCAGCCCCAGCATTTT; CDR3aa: CASTPGQQNQPQHF
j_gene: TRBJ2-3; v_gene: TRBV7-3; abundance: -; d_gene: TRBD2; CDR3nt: TGTGCCAGCAGCCAGCGGGGAGGCACAGATACGCAGTATTTT; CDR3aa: CASSQRGGTDTQYF
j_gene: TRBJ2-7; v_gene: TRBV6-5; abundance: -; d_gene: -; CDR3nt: TGTGCCAGCAGTTACTCTCCTTCCGGCTCCTACGAGCAGTACTTC; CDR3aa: CASSYSPSGSYEQYF
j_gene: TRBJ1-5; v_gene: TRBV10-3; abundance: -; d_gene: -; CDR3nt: TGTGCCATCAGTGAATTCGGGGGACGCAATCAGCCCCAGCATTTT; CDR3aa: CAISEFGGRNQPQHF
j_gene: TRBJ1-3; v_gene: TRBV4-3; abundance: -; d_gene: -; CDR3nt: TGCGCCAGCAGCCAAGTGGTAACAGGGACTGGAAACACCATATATTTT; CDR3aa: CASSQVVTGTGNTIYF
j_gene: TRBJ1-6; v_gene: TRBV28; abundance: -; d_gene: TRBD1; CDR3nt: TGTGCCAGCAGTTCACCGGGACAGCATAATTCACCCCTCCACTTT; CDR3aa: CASSSPGQHNSPLHF
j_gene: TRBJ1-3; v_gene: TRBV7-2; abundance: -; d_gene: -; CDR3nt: TGTGCCAGCAGCTTAAGCCTAGGAAACACCATATATTTT; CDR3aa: CASSLSLGNTIYF
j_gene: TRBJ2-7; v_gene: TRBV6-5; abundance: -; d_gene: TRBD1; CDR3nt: TGTGCCAGCAGTAAGGACAGGGGATCCTACGAGCAGTACTTC; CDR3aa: CASSKDRGSYEQYF
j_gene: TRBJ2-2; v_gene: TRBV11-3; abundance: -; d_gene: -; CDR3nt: TGTGCCAGCAGCTTCGGGGCCGGGGAGCTGTTTTTT; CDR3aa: CASSFGAGELFF
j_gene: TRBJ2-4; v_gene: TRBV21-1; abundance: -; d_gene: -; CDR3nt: TGTGCCAGCAGCCTAAGGATCCTAGCCAAAAACATTCAGTACTTC; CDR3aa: CASSLRILAKNIQYF
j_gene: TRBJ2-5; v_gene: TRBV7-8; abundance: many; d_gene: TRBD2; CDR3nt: TGTGCCAGCAGGTCTCTAGCGGGAGGGCCAGAGACCCAGTACTTC; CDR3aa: CASRSLAGGPETQYF
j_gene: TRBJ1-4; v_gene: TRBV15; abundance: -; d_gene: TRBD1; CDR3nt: TGTGCCACCAGCACCGGGACAGGGGCAGCTGGGGGTAATGAAAAACTGTTTTTT; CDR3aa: CATSTGTGAAGGNEKLFF
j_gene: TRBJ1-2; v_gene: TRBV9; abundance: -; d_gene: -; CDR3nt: TGTGCCAGCAGCGTAGGACAGGCCTATGGCTACACCTTC; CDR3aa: CASSVGQAYGYTF
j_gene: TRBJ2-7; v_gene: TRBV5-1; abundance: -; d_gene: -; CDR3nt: TGCGCCAGCAAATCAGGGGATGGTGGCGAGCAGTACTTC; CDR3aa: CASKSGDGGEQYF
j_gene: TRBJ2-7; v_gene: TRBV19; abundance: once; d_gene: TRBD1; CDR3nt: TGTGCCAGTAGTAGGGACAGGGACTCCTACGAGCAGTACTTC; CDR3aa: CASSRDRDSYEQYF
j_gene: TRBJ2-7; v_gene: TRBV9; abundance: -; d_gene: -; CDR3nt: TGTGCTTGGGGTTTCGAGCAGTACTTC; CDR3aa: CAWGFEQYF
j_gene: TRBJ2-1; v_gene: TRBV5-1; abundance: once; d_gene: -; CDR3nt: TGCGCCAGCAGTAAAGCAGCAACAGGCTCCTACAATGAGCAGTTCTTC; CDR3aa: CASSKAATGSYNEQFF
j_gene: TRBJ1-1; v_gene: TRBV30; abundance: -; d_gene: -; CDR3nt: TGTGCCTGGAGTCTGAACACTGAAGCTTTCTTT; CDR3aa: CAWSLNTEAFF
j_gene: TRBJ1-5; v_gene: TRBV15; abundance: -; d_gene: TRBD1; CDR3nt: TGTGCCACCAGCTGGAGACAGGGGATTAGCAATCAGCCCCAGCATTTT; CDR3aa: CATSWRQGISNQPQHF
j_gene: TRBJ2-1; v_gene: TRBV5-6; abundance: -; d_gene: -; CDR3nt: TGTGCCAGCAGCAGGGACCTGTCGGGACAGTTCTTC; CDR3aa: CASSRDLSGQFF